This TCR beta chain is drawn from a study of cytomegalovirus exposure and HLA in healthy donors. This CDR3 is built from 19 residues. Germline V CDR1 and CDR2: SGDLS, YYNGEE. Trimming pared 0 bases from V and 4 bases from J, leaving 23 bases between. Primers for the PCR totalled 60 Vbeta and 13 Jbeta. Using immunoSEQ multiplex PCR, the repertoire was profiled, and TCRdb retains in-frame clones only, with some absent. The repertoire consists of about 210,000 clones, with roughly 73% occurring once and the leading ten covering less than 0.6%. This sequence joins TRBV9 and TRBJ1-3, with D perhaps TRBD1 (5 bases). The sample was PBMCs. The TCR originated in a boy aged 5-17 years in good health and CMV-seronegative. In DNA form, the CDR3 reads TGTGCCAGCAGCGTAGGGGTCGGGACTGACGTGAGGTGGGGAAACACCATATATTTT. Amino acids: CASSVGVGTDVRWGNTIYF. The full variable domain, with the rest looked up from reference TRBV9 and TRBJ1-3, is DSGVTQTPKHLITATGQRVTLRCSPRSGDLSVYWYQQSLDQGLQFLIQYYNGEERAKGNILERFSAQQFPDLHSELNLSSLELGDSALYFCASSVGVGTDVRWGNTIYFGEGSWLTVV.